Below, 10 T cell receptor beta chains from the same sample are listed, as sequenced in a study of blood T cell repertoires in COVID-19. Profiling relied on immunoSEQ multiplex PCR, and the TCRdb table lists in-frame clones only, not all of them. The profile shows some 100,000 clones, about 81% of them singletons. Sample: peripheral blood. Source of these receptors: a human donor in a cohort sampled during active COVID-19.

The J gene is TRBJ2-1, the V gene TRBV2; D possibly corresponds to TRBD2 (5 bases). CDR1 and CDR2 (germline): SNHLY, FYNNEI. This CDR3 has 13 residues. V was cut by 7 bases and J by 5 bases, with 12 bases left in between. The CDR3 sequence is CASKRRIDNEQFF. As DNA, the CDR3 is TGTGCCAGCAAGAGGAGGATAGACAATGAGCAGTTCTTC.

The chain uses TRBV28 and TRBJ2-5, with 8 bases matching TRBD1. This CDR3 spans 15 amino acids. With V trimmed by 4 bases and J by 5 bases, 9 bases remained unmatched. Per germline, CDR1 MDHEN and CDR2 SYDVKM. The CDR3 DNA is TGTGCCAGCAGTTACGCCAGGGGGCGAATGGAGACCCAGTACTTC. It codes for CASSYARGRMETQYF.

This chain links TRBV11-2 with TRBJ2-1; D possibly corresponds to TRBD2 (6 bases). Per the germline V gene, CDR1 is SGHAT and CDR2 is FQNNGV. The CDR3 extends over 15 amino acids. V was clipped by 2 bases and J by 4 bases, with 12 bases between them. The CDR3 loop is CASSLLGGVYNEQFF. DNA of the CDR3: TGTGCCAGCAGCTTACTTGGCGGGGTGTACAATGAGCAGTTCTTC.

In DNA form, the CDR3 reads TGTGCCATCAGCGGCGCCCCACCACAGGGGCAGTATCAGCCCCAGCATTTT. Translated, it gives CAISGAPPQGQYQPQHF. The chain combines TRBV10-3 with TRBJ1-5; TRBD1 matches at 7 bases. Germline V lookup: CDR1 ENHRY, CDR2 SYGVKD. V lost 6 bases and J lost 5; bases outside the gene matches: 16. The CDR3 length is 17 residues.

This sequence joins TRBV11-2 and TRBJ1-1; D is possibly TRBD1 (6 bases). V was cut by 4 bases and J by 3 bases, with 18 bases left in between. Germline lookup yields CDR1 SGHAT and CDR2 FQNNGV. The CDR3 is made up of 16 amino acids. CDR3 nucleotide sequence: TGTGCCAGCAGCTCAGCACAGGGCGTAAGGTACACTGAAGCTTTCTTT. Encoded protein: CASSSAQGVRYTEAFF.

The V call is TRBV7-8, the J call TRBJ1-1; 7 bases line up with TRBD1. The V gene's germline CDR1 is SGHVS and CDR2 FQNEAQ. This CDR3 contains 14 residues. V shed 7 bases and J 1 base; nucleotides not matched to a gene: 6. CDR3 region: CASTPGQPNTEAFF. In nucleotides, the CDR3 is TGTGCCAGCACCCCGGGACAGCCGAACACTGAAGCTTTCTTT. The full variable domain, rest sourced from reference TRBV7-8 and TRBJ1-1, is GAGVSQSPRYKVAKRGQDVALRCDPISGHVSLFWYQQALGQGPEFLTYFQNEAQLDKSGLPSDRFFAERPEGSVSTLKIQRTQQEDSAVYLCASTPGQPNTEAFFGQGTRLTVV.

This clone has a single count. The chain uses TRBV21-1 and TRBJ2-5; the table's D call TRBD1 went unverified against the DNA. TRBV21-1 is a listed pseudogene. This CDR3 contains 12 residues. The CDR3 coding sequence is TGTGCCAGCGGGCAAGTCCGGGAGACCCAGTACTTC. Encoded protein: CASGQVRETQYF.

This sequence joins TRBV7-8 and TRBJ2-3; no clear D gene. The V end lost 5 bases, the J end lost 3 bases, and 3 bases lay between the germline ends. The CDR3 sequence is 11 residues long. Germline V gene data show CDR1 as SGHVS and CDR2 as FQNEAQ. The CDR3 loop is CASSLTDTQYF. CDR3 bases: TGTGCCAGCAGCCTAACAGATACGCAGTATTTT. Drawing the rest from reference TRBV7-8 and TRBJ2-3, the complete variable domain is GAGVSQSPRYKVAKRGQDVALRCDPISGHVSLFWYQQALGQGPEFLTYFQNEAQLDKSGLPSDRFFAERPEGSVSTLKIQRTQQEDSAVYLCASSLTDTQYFGPGTRLTVL.

This clone was counted a single time. J is TRBJ2-3 and V is TRBV5-1; maybe TRBD1 (5 bases). Trimming shortened V by 0 bases and J by 2 bases, and 13 bases separated the two germline ends. The CDR3 runs 16 residues. From germline, CDR1 is SGHRS and CDR2 YFSETQ. In nucleotides, the CDR3 is TGCGCCAGCAGCTTGGGGGCTCAGGGCGCCACAGATACGCAGTATTTT. Amino acids: CASSLGAQGATDTQYF. Based on the CDR3 plus reference TRBV5-1 and TRBJ2-3, the full variable domain is KAGVTQTPRYLIKTRGQQVTLSCSPISGHRSVSWYQQTPGQGLQFLFEYFSETQRNKGNFPGRFSGRQFSNSRSEMNVSTLELGDSALYLCASSLGAQGATDTQYFGPGTRLTVL.

The genes are TRBV5-4 and TRBJ1-2; 8 bases match TRBD1. From germline, CDR1 is SGHNT and CDR2 YYREEE (reference sequence). V lost 2 bases to trimming and J lost 6 bases; unmatched junction nucleotides: 6. The CDR3 loop spans 14 amino acids. CDR3 nucleotide sequence: TGTGCCAGCAGCTTAACAGGGGGACGCCATGGCTACACCTTC. Protein sequence: CASSLTGGRHGYTF.